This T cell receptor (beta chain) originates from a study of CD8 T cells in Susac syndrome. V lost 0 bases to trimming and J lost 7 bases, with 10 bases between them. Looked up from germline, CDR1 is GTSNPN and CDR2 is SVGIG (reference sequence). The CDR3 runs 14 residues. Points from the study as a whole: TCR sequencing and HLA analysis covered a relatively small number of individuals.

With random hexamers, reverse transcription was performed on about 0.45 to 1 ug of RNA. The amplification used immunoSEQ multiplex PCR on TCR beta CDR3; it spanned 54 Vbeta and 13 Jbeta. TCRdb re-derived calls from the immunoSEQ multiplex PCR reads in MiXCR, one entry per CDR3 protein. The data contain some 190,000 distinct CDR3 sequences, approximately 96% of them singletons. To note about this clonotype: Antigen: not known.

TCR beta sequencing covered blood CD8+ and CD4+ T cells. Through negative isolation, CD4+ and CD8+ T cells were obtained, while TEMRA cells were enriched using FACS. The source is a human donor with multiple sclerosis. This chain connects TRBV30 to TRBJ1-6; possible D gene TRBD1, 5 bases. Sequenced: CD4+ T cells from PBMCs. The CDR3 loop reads CAWSVGQGNSPLHF. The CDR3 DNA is TGTGCCTGGAGTGTTGGGCAGGGAAATTCACCCCTCCACTTT.